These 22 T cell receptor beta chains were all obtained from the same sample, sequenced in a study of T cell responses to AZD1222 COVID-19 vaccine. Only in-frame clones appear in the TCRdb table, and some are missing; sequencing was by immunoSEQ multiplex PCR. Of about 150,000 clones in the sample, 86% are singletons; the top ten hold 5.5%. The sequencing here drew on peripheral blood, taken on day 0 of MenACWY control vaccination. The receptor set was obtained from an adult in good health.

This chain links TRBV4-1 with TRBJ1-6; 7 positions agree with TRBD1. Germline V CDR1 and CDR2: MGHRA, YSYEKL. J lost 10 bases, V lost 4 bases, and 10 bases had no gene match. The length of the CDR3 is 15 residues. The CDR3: CASSPRQGAQSPLHF. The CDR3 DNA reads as TGCGCCAGCAGCCCTAGACAGGGCGCCCAGTCACCCCTCCACTTT.

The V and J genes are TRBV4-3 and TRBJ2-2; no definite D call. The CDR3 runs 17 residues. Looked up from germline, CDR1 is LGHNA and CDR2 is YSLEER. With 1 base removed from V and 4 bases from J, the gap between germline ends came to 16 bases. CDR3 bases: TGCGCCAGCAGCCAAGGAGGACCGGGTGATTTCACCGGGGAGCTGTTTTTT. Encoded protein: CASSQGGPGDFTGELFF.

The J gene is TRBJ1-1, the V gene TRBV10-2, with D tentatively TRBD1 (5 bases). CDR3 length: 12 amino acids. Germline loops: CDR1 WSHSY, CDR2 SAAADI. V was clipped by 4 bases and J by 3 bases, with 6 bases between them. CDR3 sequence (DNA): TGCGCCAGCAGTGGGGGGGACACTGAAGCTTTCTTT. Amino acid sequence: CASSGGDTEAFF.

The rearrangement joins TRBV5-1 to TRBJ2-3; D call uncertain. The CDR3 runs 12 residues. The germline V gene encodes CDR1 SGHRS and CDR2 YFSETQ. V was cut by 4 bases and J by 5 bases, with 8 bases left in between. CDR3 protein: CASSEPQDTQYF. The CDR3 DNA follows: TGCGCCAGCAGCGAACCCCAAGATACGCAGTATTTT.

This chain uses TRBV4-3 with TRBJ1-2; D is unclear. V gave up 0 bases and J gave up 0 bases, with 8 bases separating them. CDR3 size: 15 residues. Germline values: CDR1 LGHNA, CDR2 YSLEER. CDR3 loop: CASSQDLPANYGYTF. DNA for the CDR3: TGCGCCAGCAGCCAAGATCTTCCGGCTAACTATGGCTACACCTTC.

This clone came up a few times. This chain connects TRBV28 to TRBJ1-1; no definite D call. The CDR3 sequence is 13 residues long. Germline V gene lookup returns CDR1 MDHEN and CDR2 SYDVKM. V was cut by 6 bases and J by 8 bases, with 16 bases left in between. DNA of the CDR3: TGTGCCAGCAGCGGGGTAACGCCATCGGAAGCTTTCTTT. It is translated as CASSGVTPSEAFF.

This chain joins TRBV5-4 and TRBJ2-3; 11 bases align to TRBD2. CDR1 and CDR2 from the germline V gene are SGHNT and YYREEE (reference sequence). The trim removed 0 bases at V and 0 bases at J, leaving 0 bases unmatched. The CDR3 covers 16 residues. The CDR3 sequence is CASSLGLAGSTDTQYF. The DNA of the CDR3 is TGTGCCAGCAGCTTGGGACTAGCGGGAAGCACAGATACGCAGTATTTT.

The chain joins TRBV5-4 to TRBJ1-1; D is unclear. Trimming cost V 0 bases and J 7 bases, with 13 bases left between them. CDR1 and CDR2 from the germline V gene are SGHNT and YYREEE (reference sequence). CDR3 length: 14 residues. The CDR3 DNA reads TGTGCCAGCAGCTTGGATGTCTTATCAAGTGAAGCTTTCTTT. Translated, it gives CASSLDVLSSEAFF.

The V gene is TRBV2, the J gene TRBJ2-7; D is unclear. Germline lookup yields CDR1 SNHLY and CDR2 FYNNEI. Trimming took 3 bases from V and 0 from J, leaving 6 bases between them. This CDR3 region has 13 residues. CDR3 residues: CASSDLSSYEQYF. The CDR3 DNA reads TGTGCCAGCAGTGACCTGAGCTCCTACGAGCAGTACTTC.

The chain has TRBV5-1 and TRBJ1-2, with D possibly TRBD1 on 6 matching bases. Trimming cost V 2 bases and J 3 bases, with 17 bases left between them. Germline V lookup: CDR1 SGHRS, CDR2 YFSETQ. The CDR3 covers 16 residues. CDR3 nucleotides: TGCGCCAGCAGCTTCCTTCCTGGAGGGGGAGACTATGGCTACACCTTC. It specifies CASSFLPGGGDYGYTF.

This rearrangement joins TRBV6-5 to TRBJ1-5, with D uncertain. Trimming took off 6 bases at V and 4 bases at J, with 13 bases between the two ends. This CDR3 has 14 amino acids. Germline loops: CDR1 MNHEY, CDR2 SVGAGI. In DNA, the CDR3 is TGTGCCAGCAGCAATGGACGGACGAATCAGCCCCAGCATTTT. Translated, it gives CASSNGRTNQPQHF.

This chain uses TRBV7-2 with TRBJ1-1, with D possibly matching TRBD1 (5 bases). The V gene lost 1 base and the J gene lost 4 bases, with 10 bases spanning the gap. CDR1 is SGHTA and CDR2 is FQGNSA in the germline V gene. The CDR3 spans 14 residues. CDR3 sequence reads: CASSLGGAGTEAFF. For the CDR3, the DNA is TGTGCCAGCAGCTTAGGGGGCGCGGGCACTGAAGCTTTCTTT. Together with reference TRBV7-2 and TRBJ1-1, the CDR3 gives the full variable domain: GAGVSQSPSNKVTEKGKDVELRCDPISGHTALYWYRQSLGQGLEFLIYFQGNSAPDKSGLPSDRFSAERTGGSVSTLTIQRTQQEDSAVYLCASSLGGAGTEAFFGQGTRLTVV.

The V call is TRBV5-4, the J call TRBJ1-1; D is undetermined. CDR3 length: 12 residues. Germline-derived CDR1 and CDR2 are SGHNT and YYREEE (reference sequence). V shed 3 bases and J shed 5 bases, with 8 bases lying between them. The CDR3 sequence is CASSSWGTEAFF. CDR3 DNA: TGTGCCAGCAGCTCATGGGGAACTGAAGCTTTCTTT. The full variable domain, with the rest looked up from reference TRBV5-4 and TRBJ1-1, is ETGVTQSPTHLIKTRGQQVTLRCSSQSGHNTVSWYQQALGQGPQFIFQYYREEENGRGNFPPRFSGLQFPNYSSELNVNALELDDSALYLCASSSWGTEAFFGQGTRLTVV.

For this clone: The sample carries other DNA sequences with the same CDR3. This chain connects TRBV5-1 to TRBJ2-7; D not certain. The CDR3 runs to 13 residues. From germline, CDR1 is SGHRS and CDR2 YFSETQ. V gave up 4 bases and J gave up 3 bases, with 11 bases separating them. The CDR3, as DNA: TGCGCCAGCAGCCTATTGGGCGACTACGAGCAGTACTTC. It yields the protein CASSLLGDYEQYF.

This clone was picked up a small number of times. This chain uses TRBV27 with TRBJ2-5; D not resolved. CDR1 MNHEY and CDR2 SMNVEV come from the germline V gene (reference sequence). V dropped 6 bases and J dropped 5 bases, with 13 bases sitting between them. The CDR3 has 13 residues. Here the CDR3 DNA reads TGTGCCAGCAGCCGAACTCAGTCGGAGACCCAGTACTTC. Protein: CASSRTQSETQYF.

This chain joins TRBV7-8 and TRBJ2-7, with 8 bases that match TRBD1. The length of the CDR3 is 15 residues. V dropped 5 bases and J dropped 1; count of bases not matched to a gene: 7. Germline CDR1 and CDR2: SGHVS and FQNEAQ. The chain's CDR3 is CASSPNRGASYEQYV. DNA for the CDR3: TGTGCCAGCAGCCCAAACAGGGGGGCTTCCTACGAGCAGTACGTC.

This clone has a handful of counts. The CDR3 bases are TGTGCCAGTATGGTGGGGATGAACACTGAAGCTTTCTTT. Translated, it gives CASMVGMNTEAFF. The chain has TRBV19 and TRBJ1-1; no clear D. From germline, CDR1 is LNHDA and CDR2 SQIVND (reference sequence). This CDR3 has 13 residues. Trimming stripped 7 bases from V and 0 bases from J, with 9 bases between.

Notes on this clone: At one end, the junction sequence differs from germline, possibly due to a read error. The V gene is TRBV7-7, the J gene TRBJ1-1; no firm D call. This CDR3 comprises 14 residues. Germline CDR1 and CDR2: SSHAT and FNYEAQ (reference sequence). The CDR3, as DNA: TGTGCTAGCAGCATTTTGCCGGCGAACACTGAAGCTTTCTTT. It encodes CASSILPANTEAFF.

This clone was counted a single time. CDR3 protein: CASSERQGRTGELFF. CDR3 in DNA: TGTGCCAGCAGTGAAAGGCAGGGAAGGACCGGGGAGCTGTTTTTT. The chain employs TRBV6-1 and TRBJ2-2; D possibly corresponds to TRBD1 (5 bases). Germline lookup yields CDR1 MNHNS and CDR2 SASEGT. Trimming shortened V by 2 bases and J by 5 bases, and 12 bases separated the two germline ends. CDR3 length equals 15 residues.

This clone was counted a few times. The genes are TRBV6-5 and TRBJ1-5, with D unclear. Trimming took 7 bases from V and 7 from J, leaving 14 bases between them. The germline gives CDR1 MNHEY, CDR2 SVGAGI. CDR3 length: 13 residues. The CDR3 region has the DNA TGTGCCAGCAACGAACGAGGGAAACAGCCCCAGCATTTT. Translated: CASNERGKQPQHF.

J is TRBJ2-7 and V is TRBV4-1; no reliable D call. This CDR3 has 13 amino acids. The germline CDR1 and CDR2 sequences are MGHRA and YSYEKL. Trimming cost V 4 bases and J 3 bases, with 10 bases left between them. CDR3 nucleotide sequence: TGCGCCAGCAGCCCTCGTTCCTTCTACGAGCAGTACTTC. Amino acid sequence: CASSPRSFYEQYF.

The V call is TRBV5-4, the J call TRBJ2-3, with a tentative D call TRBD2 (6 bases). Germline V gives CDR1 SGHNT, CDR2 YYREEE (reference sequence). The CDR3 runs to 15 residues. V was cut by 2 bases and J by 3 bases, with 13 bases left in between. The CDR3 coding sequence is TGTGCCAGCAGCTTTAACCAGGGAGGAACAGATACGCAGTATTTT. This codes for CASSFNQGGTDTQYF.